These 7 T cell receptor beta chains came from one sample sequenced in a study of PD-L1 blockade in urothelial cancer. Assay: immunoSEQ multiplex PCR; the TCRdb copy retains only in-frame clones and omits some. The table lists 70,000 or so clones, around 84% of them singletons. Sequenced here: PBMCs, sampled around atezolizumab (anti-PD-L1) treatment. Receptors were obtained from a man in his 70s with urothelial cancer.

The chain carries TRBV28 and TRBJ1-4; weak D call: TRBD1 (5 bases). In germline, CDR1 is MDHEN, CDR2 SYDVKM. Trimming took 2 bases from V and 4 from J, leaving 11 bases between them. This CDR3 region has 15 residues. CDR3 nucleotide sequence: TGTGCCAGCAGTTTAGGTGGGGCCGGTAATGAAAAACTGTTTTTT. This codes for CASSLGGAGNEKLFF.

The CDR3 region is CASRSTGTGGYTF. CDR3 nucleotide sequence: TGTGCCAGCAGATCGACAGGGACGGGCGGCTACACCTTC. This rearrangement joins TRBV6-5 to TRBJ1-2, with 7 bases fitting TRBD1. The CDR3 contains 13 residues. Losses at the gene ends were 6 bases for V and 8 bases for J; bases not matched to a gene: 9. Germline CDR1 and CDR2: MNHEY and SVGAGI.

The rearrangement uses TRBV29-1 and TRBJ1-6, with D possibly TRBD1 on 5 matching bases. CDR1 is SQVTM and CDR2 is ANQGSEA in the germline V gene. This CDR3 has 14 amino acids. Trimming pared 5 bases from V and 6 bases from J, leaving 14 bases between. CDR3 region: CSVTGGTPNSPLHF. For the CDR3, the DNA is TGCAGCGTTACAGGCGGGACCCCTAATTCACCCCTCCACTTT.

This clone occurred a few times. V gene TRBV5-6 combines with J gene TRBJ1-2; D perhaps matches TRBD1 (6 bases). The CDR3 is 16 amino acids. The germline V gene has CDR1 SGHDT and CDR2 YYEEEE. The V gene lost 1 base and the J gene lost 4 bases, with 17 bases spanning the gap. The DNA of the CDR3 is TGTGCCAGCAGCTTGACAGGGAGCGCCATTACCTATGGCTACACCTTC. Amino acids: CASSLTGSAITYGYTF. Combining the CDR3 with reference TRBV5-6 and TRBJ1-2 gives the whole variable domain DAGVTQSPTHLIKTRGQQVTLRCSPKSGHDTVSWYQQALGQGPQFIFQYYEEEERQRGNFPDRFSGHQFPNYSSELNVNALLLGDSALYLCASSLTGSAITYGYTFGSGTRLTVV.

V is TRBV18 and J is TRBJ1-2; D ambiguous. V lost 6 bases, J lost 0 bases, and 14 bases lay in between. In germline, CDR1 is KGHSH, CDR2 LQKENI. The CDR3 loop spans 15 amino acids. The CDR3 DNA is TGTGCCAGCTCTCCTCGGAGTCCAGCTAACTATGGCTACACCTTC. This gives the protein CASSPRSPANYGYTF.

This clone was seen once. CDR3 nucleotide sequence: TGTGCCAGTAGTCCCCAGGGGGACAGGGTGGAGACCCAGTACTTC. It yields the protein CASSPQGDRVETQYF. V and J are TRBV19 and TRBJ2-5, with 9 bases that match TRBD1. After removal of 5 bases from V and 5 bases from J, the junction contained 9 bases not matched to a gene. This CDR3 is built from 15 residues. Germline values: CDR1 LNHDA, CDR2 SQIVND (reference sequence).

This rearrangement joins TRBV9 to TRBJ2-2; 11 bases fit TRBD2. V lost 4 bases and J lost 7; bases outside the gene matches: 9. Germline V gene lookup returns CDR1 SGDLS and CDR2 YYNGEE. The CDR3 has 16 amino acids. As DNA, the CDR3 is TGTGCCAGCAGCCAAGGAACTAGCGGGAGCATCGGGGAGCTGTTTTTT. Translating gives CASSQGTSGSIGELFF.